This TCR beta chain was found in a study of T-cell reconstitution after alpha-beta-depleted transplantation in children. Unique molecular identifiers were used to barcode this TCRbeta library. Each CDR3 protein is one row after TCRdb ran MiXCR on the PCR reads. The table shows about 200,000 distinct CDR3 sequences, with just under 6.5% occurring only once. This clonotype was detected ten times or more. V dropped 6 bases and J dropped 6; count of bases not matched to a gene: 10. The CDR3 is 14 residues long. The starting material was PBMCs, obtained before TCRalphabeta/CD19-depleted stem cell transplant. The J gene is TRBJ1-2, the V gene TRBV12-3 or TRBV12-4; 7 nucleotides line up with TRBD1. The receptor comes from a girl less than two years old with combined immunodeficiency, due to receive a stem cell transplant. The chain's CDR3 is CASSRQGALDGYTF. The DNA of the CDR3 is TGTGCCAGCAGCCGACAGGGAGCACTAGATGGCTACACCTTC.